One and the same sample provided the 24 T cell receptor beta chains below, sequenced in a study of tumor-infiltrating lymphocytes in primary liver carcinoma. TCR beta cDNA was prepared out of roughly 450 ng total RNA by means of a constant-region primer. Amplification in three nested multiplex PCR rounds with slightly modified ARM-PCR gave rise to TCR beta libraries. Running roughly 10 cycles apiece, the first two PCR rounds relied on TRBV1-TRBV30 forward primers together with a C-beta reverse primer. From the multiplex PCR reads, TCRdb called clonotypes with MiXCR, one entry per CDR3 protein. The sample records almost 200,000 distinct CDR3 sequences, about two thirds being singletons. Germline DNA was also extracted, while the blood RNA originated from unsorted whole blood. The sample consisted of peripheral blood. The receptor set was obtained from a woman aged 60-75 years with primary liver carcinoma and hepatitis B virus infection.

This clonotype was detected only once. One end of the junction is discordant with germline, which a read error may explain. The V gene is TRBV6-5, the J gene TRBJ1-2; D is undetermined. Germline-derived CDR1 and CDR2 are MNHEY and SVGAGI. This CDR3 is 21 amino acids long. The CDR3 coding sequence is TGTGCCTGCAGTTACTTTTCAGTTAGCTACGCGGCCCCCGTAATAGCCTATGACTACACCTTC. It translates to CACSYFSVSYAAPVIAYDYTF.

The V gene is TRBV11-2, the J gene TRBJ2-3; D possibly corresponds to TRBD2 (6 bases). This CDR3 region has 15 residues. V gave up 3 bases and J gave up 4 bases, with 14 bases separating them. Germline loops: CDR1 SGHAT, CDR2 FQNNGV. The CDR3 region has the DNA TGTGCCAGCAGCTTGGGTGGGGGGACGGCAGATACGCAGTATTTT. Residues: CASSLGGGTADTQYF. Based on the CDR3 plus reference TRBV11-2 and TRBJ2-3, the full variable domain is EAGVAQSPRYKIIEKRQSVAFWCNPISGHATLYWYQQILGQGPKLLIQFQNNGVVDDSQLPKDRFSAERLKGVDSTLKIQPAKLEDSAVYLCASSLGGGTADTQYFGPGTRLTVL.

V gene TRBV11-2 combines with J gene TRBJ2-1, with 8 bases aligning to TRBD2. The CDR3 contains 16 residues. Trimming at V came to 8 bases and at J to 2 bases, leaving 11 bases not matched to a gene. The germline V gene encodes CDR1 SGHAT and CDR2 FQNNGV. CDR3 sequence: CASGTFDSGTYNEQFF. The CDR3 coding sequence is TGTGCCAGCGGAACATTCGATAGCGGGACCTACAATGAGCAGTTCTTC.

With respect to this clonotype: The conserved phenylalanine or tryptophan is not found at the CDR3 terminus, so this likely reflects a read error. The chain joins TRBV11-2 to TRBJ2-7; TRBD2 matches 10 bases. This CDR3 has 16 amino acids. The germline gives CDR1 SGHAT, CDR2 FQNNGV. The CDR3 sequence is CVSSLDPAGGPSEQYL. In nucleotides, the CDR3 is TGTGTCAGCAGCTTAGATCCAGCGGGAGGGCCCTCCGAGCAGTACCTC.

This clonotype was seen many times. The rearrangement joins TRBV4-2 to TRBJ2-7; TRBD2 might be the D (6 bases). The CDR3 is 14 residues long. Between the trimmed V and J ends, which lost 1 base and 2 bases, there was a span of 9 bases. Germline V gives CDR1 LGHNA, CDR2 YNFKEQ. The DNA for the CDR3 is TGTGCCAGCAGCCAAGCGGGAGCCACCTACGAGCAGTACTTC. It encodes CASSQAGATYEQYF.

This clonotype was seen more than once but under ten times. The junction does not match germline at one end; this may be a read error. The chain joins TRBV11-3 to TRBJ1-1; no reliable D call. The CDR3 totals 15 residues. Germline lookup yields CDR1 SGHNT and CDR2 YENEEA. CDR3 residues: CASSIDGRHGAEAFF. The CDR3 DNA sequence: TGTGCCAGCAGCATAGATGGCAGGCACGGGGCTGAAGCTTTCTTT.

This clonotype appeared once. The junction departs from the called germline gene at one end, perhaps through a read error. The J gene is TRBJ1-1, the V gene TRBV6-6; D unresolved. CDR3 length equals 14 residues. Germline V lookup: CDR1 MNHNY, CDR2 SVGAGI (reference sequence). CDR3 protein: CASITAEMNTGAFF. Here the CDR3 DNA reads TGTGCCAGCATTACCGCAGAAATGAACACTGGAGCTTTCTTC.

Worth noting for this clonotype: This may stem from a read error, because a much larger clone lies one nucleotide away. The rearrangement links TRBV6-6 to TRBJ1-1; D is possibly TRBD1 (5 bases). This CDR3 spans 14 amino acids. Per germline, CDR1 MNHNY and CDR2 SVGAGI (reference sequence). CDR3 sequence reads: CTSSLRGVNTEAFF. The CDR3 bases are TGTACCAGCAGTCTGAGGGGAGTGAACACTGAAGCTTTCTTT.

In its sample, this clonotype was seen a few times. The junction and the germline gene differ at one end; a read error may be behind it. The chain combines TRBV29-1 with TRBJ2-3, with 8 bases that match TRBD2. Germline CDR1 is SQVTM and CDR2 is ANQGSEA. This CDR3 comprises 14 residues. CDR3 in amino acids: CSQSSGRPQDMQYF. CDR3 nucleotide sequence: TGCAGTCAATCGAGCGGGAGACCCCAAGATATGCAGTATTTT.

This chain joins TRBV11-2 and TRBJ2-7, with 9 bases lining up with TRBD1. With 7 bases clipped from V and 2 bases from J, the junction kept 6 bases outside the gene matches. This CDR3 contains 14 residues. Germline V CDR1 and CDR2: SGHAT, FQNNGV. CDR3 loop: CASTSGQGTYEQYF. CDR3 DNA sequence: TGTGCCAGCACTTCGGGACAGGGAACCTACGAGCAGTACTTC.

Of note for this clonotype: A much larger clone differs by one base, so this may be a read error. This chain uses TRBV6-2 or TRBV6-3 with TRBJ2-7, with TRBD2 matching over 10 bases. From germline, CDR1 is MNHEY and CDR2 SVGEGT. This CDR3 spans 14 amino acids. V was pared by 5 bases and J by 3 bases, with 4 bases of the junction left unmatched. The CDR3 nucleotides are TGTGCCAGCAGTCTAGCGGGAGCCCACTACGAGCAGTACTTC. Amino acids: CASSLAGAHYEQYF.

This chain joins TRBV11-2 and TRBJ2-2; no definite D call. This CDR3 spans 13 amino acids. V gave up 2 bases and J gave up 6 bases, with 7 bases separating them. Germline CDR1 and CDR2: SGHAT and FQNNGV. The CDR3 spells CASSLKQAGELFF. CDR3 sequence (DNA): TGTGCCAGCAGCTTAAAGCAGGCCGGGGAGCTGTTTTTT.

As regards this clonotype: Since the CDR3 does not end with the conserved phenylalanine or tryptophan, this likely comes from a read error. The rearrangement joins TRBV11-1 to TRBJ2-7; a possible D gene is TRBD2 (6 bases). The CDR3 contains 14 residues. Germline V lookup: CDR1 SGHAT, CDR2 FQDESV (reference sequence). CDR3 bases: TGTACCAGCAGCTTAGACGGGGGACGGGACGAGCAGTACTCC. Protein: CTSSLDGGRDEQYS.

J is TRBJ2-3 and V is TRBV20-1; D possibly corresponds to TRBD1 (6 bases). The length of the CDR3 is 15 residues. Trimming removed 5 bases from V and 1 base from J, with 16 bases in between. Germline CDR1 is DFQATT and CDR2 is SNEGSKA (reference sequence). The CDR3: CSALDRKRGTDTQYF. In DNA, the CDR3 is TGCAGTGCTTTAGACAGGAAGAGGGGCACAGATACGCAGTATTTT.

Comments on this clonotype: At one end, the junction sequence differs from germline, possibly due to a read error. The chain has TRBV11-3 and TRBJ1-1, with 9 bases fitting TRBD1. The CDR3 length is 16 residues. Germline V gene lookup returns CDR1 SGHNT and CDR2 YENEEA. In nucleotides, the CDR3 is TGTGCCAGTAGCTCACTTAATACAGGGGGCAGGACTGAAGCTTTCTTT. It codes for CASSSLNTGGRTEAFF.

V and J are TRBV11-2 and TRBJ2-1; possibly TRBD2 for D (6 bases). The V gene lost 4 bases and the J gene lost 7 bases, with 8 bases spanning the gap. Germline V gives CDR1 SGHAT, CDR2 FQNNGV. The CDR3 spans 12 residues. The CDR3 sequence: CASSWDSNEQFF. Written as DNA, the CDR3 is TGTGCCAGCAGCTGGGACTCAAATGAGCAGTTCTTC. Looking up the rest from reference TRBV11-2 and TRBJ2-1 gives the full variable domain: EAGVAQSPRYKIIEKRQSVAFWCNPISGHATLYWYQQILGQGPKLLIQFQNNGVVDDSQLPKDRFSAERLKGVDSTLKIQPAKLEDSAVYLCASSWDSNEQFFGPGTRLTVL.

Turning to this clonotype: A much larger clone sits a single nucleotide away, making a read error possible. V gene TRBV4-1 combines with J gene TRBJ2-7, with 9 bases fitting TRBD1. This CDR3 is built from 14 residues. Germline CDR1 and CDR2: MGHRA and YSYEKL. CDR3 residues: CTSSPDRGSYEQYF. Here the CDR3 DNA reads TGCACCAGCAGCCCGGACAGGGGTAGCTACGAGCAGTACTTC.

The chain couples TRBV29-1 to TRBJ2-7; weak D call: TRBD2 (6 bases). V shed 6 bases and J shed 3 bases, with 18 bases lying between them. The length of the CDR3 is 14 residues. Germline CDR1 is SQVTM and CDR2 is ANQGSEA. The chain's CDR3 is CSVVLGNSGYEQYF. CDR3 sequence (DNA): TGCAGCGTCGTCCTTGGGAATAGCGGCTACGAGCAGTACTTC.

A single count supports this clonotype. V and J are TRBV11-3 and TRBJ2-1, with TRBD2 identical over 13 bases. This CDR3 region has 18 residues. J lost 7 bases, V lost 2 bases, and 11 bases had no gene match. Germline V gene data show CDR1 as SGHNT and CDR2 as YENEEA. CDR3 in DNA: TGTGCCAGCAGCTTAAGGGGACCGGGACTAGCGGGATCAAATGAGCAGTTCTTC. Amino acids: CASSLRGPGLAGSNEQFF.

The chain links TRBV28 to TRBJ2-7, with 7 bases aligning to TRBD1. J was trimmed by 7 bases and V by 11 bases; bases with no gene match: 17. There are 14 residues in the CDR3. The germline V gene encodes CDR1 MDHEN and CDR2 SYDVKM. For the CDR3, the DNA is TGTGCCGGCACTCCGACAGGGCGAACCTGGGAGCAGTACTTC. Residues: CAGTPTGRTWEQYF.

The gene calls are TRBV20-1 and TRBJ1-5; a weak D match, TRBD1 (5 bases). Germline V gene data show CDR1 as DFQATT and CDR2 as SNEGSKA (reference sequence). The CDR3 length is 13 residues. Trimming left V 3 bases short and J 4 bases short, with 10 bases between. CDR3 bases: TGCAGTGCTAGGGGGACGCTAAATCAGCCCCAGCATTTT. Residues: CSARGTLNQPQHF.

The J gene is TRBJ2-1, the V gene TRBV11-2, with 8 bases lining up with TRBD2. Germline loops: CDR1 SGHAT, CDR2 FQNNGV. CDR3 length equals 17 residues. V dropped 10 bases and J dropped 0; count of bases not matched to a gene: 14. The CDR3 region is CANRSVLTSVSYNEQFF. The CDR3 region has the DNA TGTGCCAACAGATCCGTTCTGACTAGCGTCTCCTACAATGAGCAGTTCTTC.

The table lists this clonotype with many counts. Here the CDR3 DNA reads TGTGCCAGCAGCCCCCCGAATGGGGAGCAGTTCTTC. It encodes CASSPPNGEQFF. This chain joins TRBV14 and TRBJ2-1; no firm D call. Trimming removed 4 bases from V and 10 bases from J, with 11 bases in between. CDR1 and CDR2 (germline): SGHDN, FVKESK. The CDR3 extends over 12 amino acids. Using reference TRBV14 and TRBJ2-1 for the parts outside the CDR3, the full variable domain is EAGVTQFPSHSVIEKGQTVTLRCDPISGHDNLYWYRRVMGKEIKFLLHFVKESKQDESGMPNNRFLAERTGGTYSTLKVQPAELEDSGVYFCASSPPNGEQFFGPGTRLTVL.

Comments on this clonotype: A read error may produce the germline difference seen at one junction end. The genes are TRBV28 and TRBJ1-5; D is unresolved. Germline-derived CDR1 and CDR2 are MDHEN and SYDVKM. The CDR3 spans 14 residues. CDR3 sequence: CDSSPASGYQPQHF. CDR3 nucleotide sequence: TGTGACAGCAGCCCCGCTTCGGGGTATCAGCCCCAACATTTT.